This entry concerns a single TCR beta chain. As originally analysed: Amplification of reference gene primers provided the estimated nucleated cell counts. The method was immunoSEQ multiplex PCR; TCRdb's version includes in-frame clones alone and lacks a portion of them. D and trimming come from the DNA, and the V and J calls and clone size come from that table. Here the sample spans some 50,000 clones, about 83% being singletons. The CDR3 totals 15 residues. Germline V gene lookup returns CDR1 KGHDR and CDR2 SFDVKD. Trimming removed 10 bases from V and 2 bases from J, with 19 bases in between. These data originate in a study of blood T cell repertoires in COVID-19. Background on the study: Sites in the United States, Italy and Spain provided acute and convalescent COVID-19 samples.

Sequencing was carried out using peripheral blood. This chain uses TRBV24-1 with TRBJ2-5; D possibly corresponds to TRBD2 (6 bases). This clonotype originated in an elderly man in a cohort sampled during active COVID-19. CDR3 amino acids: CATAPGVRKQETQYF. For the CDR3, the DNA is TGTGCCACGGCTCCGGGAGTCCGAAAGCAAGAGACCCAGTACTTC.